The 32 T cell receptor beta chains below were found in one sample sequenced in a study of control samples from healthy donors and cancer patients. Sequenced by immunoSEQ multiplex PCR; TCRdb stores in-frame clones only, minus some. Among 150,000 to 200,000 clones listed, approximately 94% were seen once. Source material: blood. All receptors come from a woman aged 18-29 years in good health.

The chain links TRBV19 to TRBJ2-5; TRBD1 aligns across 8 bases. Germline CDR1 is LNHDA and CDR2 is SQIVND (reference sequence). With 5 bases clipped from V and 4 bases from J, the junction kept 6 bases outside the gene matches. The CDR3 runs to 14 residues. The CDR3 is CASSAQGAGETQYF. The CDR3 coding sequence is TGTGCCAGTAGTGCTCAGGGGGCGGGAGAGACCCAGTACTTC.

The rearrangement joins TRBV11-2 to TRBJ1-1, with a possible D match to TRBD1 (6 bases). V lost 8 bases, J lost 0 bases, and 16 bases lay in between. The CDR3 runs 15 residues. The V gene's germline CDR1 is SGHAT and CDR2 FQNNGV. The CDR3 loop is CASDGGGNMNTEAFF. The CDR3, as DNA: TGTGCCAGCGATGGAGGGGGTAATATGAACACTGAAGCTTTCTTT.

Turning to this clone: The identical CDR3 is also encoded by other nucleotide sequences in the sample. The J gene is TRBJ1-6, the V gene TRBV14, with 10 bases aligning to TRBD1. The junction had 12 bases not matched to a gene; V was cut back by 1 base and J by 9 bases. The CDR3 consists of 18 residues. The germline CDR1 and CDR2 sequences are SGHDN and FVKESK. CDR3 nucleotide sequence: TGTGCCAGCAGCCAAGGTTTCCGGACAGGGGGTTGGGGTTCACCCCTCCACTTT. Protein: CASSQGFRTGGWGSPLHF. Variable domain in full (rest from reference TRBV14 and TRBJ1-6): EAGVTQFPSHSVIEKGQTVTLRCDPISGHDNLYWYRRVMGKEIKFLLHFVKESKQDESGMPNNRFLAERTGGTYSTLKVQPAELEDSGVYFCASSQGFRTGGWGSPLHFGNGTRLTVT.

The V and J genes are TRBV28 and TRBJ2-2; D gene ambiguous. The germline V gene encodes CDR1 MDHEN and CDR2 SYDVKM. Trimming removed 7 bases at V and 4 bases at J, with 7 bases between. The CDR3 runs to 12 residues. The CDR3 spells CASTKGTGELFF. The CDR3, as DNA: TGTGCCAGCACAAAGGGCACCGGGGAGCTGTTTTTT.

This rearrangement joins TRBV5-1 to TRBJ1-4, with D possibly TRBD1 on 6 matching bases. Trimming removed 4 bases from V and 8 bases from J, with 12 bases in between. CDR3 length: 13 amino acids. Germline V gives CDR1 SGHRS, CDR2 YFSETQ. Here the CDR3 DNA reads TGCGCCAGCAGCCCAGGGGAAACGGAAAAACTGTTTTTT. This gives the protein CASSPGETEKLFF.

The V gene is TRBV11-2, the J gene TRBJ2-7; 7 nucleotides line up with TRBD1. Germline CDR1 reads SGHAT; CDR2 reads FQNNGV. The CDR3 length is 14 residues. Trimming at V came to 6 bases and at J to 3 bases, leaving 8 bases not matched to a gene. This CDR3 reads CASSPDRVDYEQYF. The CDR3 bases are TGTGCCAGCAGTCCCGACAGGGTGGACTACGAGCAGTACTTC.

This clone was seen once. V and J are TRBV9 and TRBJ1-2, with no clear D. Germline assignment: CDR1 SGDLS and CDR2 YYNGEE. Between the trimmed V and J ends, which lost 0 bases and 4 bases, there was a span of 10 bases. This CDR3 is built from 14 residues. This chain's CDR3 is CASSVGGDLYGYTF. The CDR3 DNA sequence: TGTGCCAGCAGCGTAGGGGGAGACCTCTATGGCTACACCTTC.

The CDR3 loop reads CASKWEGIGYTF. DNA for the CDR3: TGTGCCAGCAAATGGGAAGGGATTGGCTACACCTTC. The chain couples TRBV2 to TRBJ1-2; D is undetermined. The V end lost 7 bases, the J end lost 7 bases, and 13 bases lay between the germline ends. The germline V gene encodes CDR1 SNHLY and CDR2 FYNNEI. The CDR3 has 12 amino acids.

The V and J genes are TRBV12-3 or TRBV12-4 and TRBJ1-2, with no clear D. The CDR3 loop spans 13 amino acids. V was pared by 6 bases and J by 4 bases, with 12 bases between. The CDR3 sequence is CASSPAGVYGYTF. CDR3 in DNA: TGTGCCAGCAGCCCCGCTGGGGTCTATGGCTACACCTTC.

The chain is built from TRBV3-1 (or the pseudogene TRBV3-2) and TRBJ1-2; D remains ambiguous. The CDR3 sequence is 13 residues long. The germline V and J ends were trimmed by 0 bases and 8 bases, with 10 bases remaining between them. CDR1 is LGHDT, CDR2 YNNKEL, per germline (reference sequence). CDR3 amino acids: CASSQEDGLGYTF. The CDR3 nucleotides are TGTGCCAGCAGCCAAGAGGACGGCCTGGGCTACACCTTC.

This clone was observed once. The chain combines TRBV7-2 with TRBJ1-3; 9 nucleotides agree with TRBD1. The CDR3 runs to 15 residues. Germline CDR1 and CDR2: SGHTA and FQGNSA. With 5 bases clipped from V and 1 base from J, the junction kept 3 bases outside the gene matches. The CDR3 sequence: CASSPGTGSGNTIYF. CDR3 DNA sequence: TGTGCCAGCAGCCCCGGGACAGGGTCTGGAAACACCATATATTTT.

The chain couples TRBV4-3 to TRBJ1-2, with no clear D. Deletions cut 0 bases from V and 10 bases from J, with 9 bases between. The CDR3 runs to 12 residues. In germline, CDR1 is LGHNA, CDR2 YSLEER. CDR3 residues: CASSQDKIDYTF. CDR3 nucleotide sequence: TGCGCCAGCAGCCAAGATAAGATTGACTACACCTTC.

The chain joins TRBV7-8 to TRBJ2-7; TRBD1 aligns across 7 bases. V lost 4 bases and J lost 5; bases outside the gene matches: 2. The CDR3 contains 12 residues. CDR1 and CDR2 (germline): SGHVS, FQNEAQ. CDR3 sequence (DNA): TGTGCCAGCAGCTCCGGGACAGACGAGCAGTACTTC. It yields the protein CASSSGTDEQYF.

V gene TRBV29-1 combines with J gene TRBJ2-7; TRBD1 agrees at 8 bases. With 2 bases clipped from V and 5 bases from J, the junction kept 5 bases outside the gene matches. CDR3 size: 13 residues. In germline, CDR1 is SQVTM, CDR2 ANQGSEA. CDR3 bases: TGCAGCGTTGAACAGACAGGGGTAGACGAGCAGTACTTC. Amino acids: CSVEQTGVDEQYF.

As regards this clone: Other DNA sequences in the same sample also yield this CDR3. The rearrangement links TRBV27 to TRBJ1-1; TRBD1 might be the D (5 bases). The germline gives CDR1 MNHEY, CDR2 SMNVEV (reference sequence). The CDR3 is 14 residues long. The V gene lost 5 bases and the J gene lost 0 bases, with 10 bases spanning the gap. The CDR3 loop reads CASSLRGLNTEAFF. CDR3 DNA sequence: TGTGCCAGCAGTCTGCGGGGGTTGAACACTGAAGCTTTCTTT.

The chain couples TRBV5-1 to TRBJ2-3; D remains ambiguous. From germline, CDR1 is SGHRS and CDR2 YFSETQ. The V gene lost 7 bases and the J gene lost 5 bases, with 8 bases spanning the gap. The CDR3 covers 11 residues. CDR3 DNA: TGCGCCAGCGGGGAAGGAGATACGCAGTATTTT. Translation gives CASGEGDTQYF.

This chain links TRBV19 with TRBJ1-5, with TRBD1 matching 7 bases. CDR1 and CDR2 (germline): LNHDA, SQIVND (reference sequence). This CDR3 is 15 amino acids long. Losses at the gene ends were 3 bases for V and 3 bases for J; bases not matched to a gene: 5. Here the CDR3 reads CASSISGTANQPQHF. For the CDR3, the DNA is TGTGCCAGTAGTATTTCAGGGACAGCCAATCAGCCCCAGCATTTT.

CDR3 amino acids: CASSGDGNTEAFF. The CDR3 DNA reads as TGTGCCAGCTCAGGTGACGGGAACACTGAAGCTTTCTTT. The chain carries TRBV18 and TRBJ1-1; no firm D call. The germline gives CDR1 KGHSH, CDR2 LQKENI. CDR3 length: 13 amino acids. Trimming removed 5 bases from V and 1 base from J, with 8 bases in between.

In its sample, this clone was seen once. The chain employs TRBV19 and TRBJ1-1; no reliable D call. V lost 2 bases, J lost 2 bases, and 9 bases lay in between. The CDR3 is 14 residues long. In germline, CDR1 is LNHDA, CDR2 SQIVND (reference sequence). The CDR3 sequence: CASSITQENTEAFF. CDR3 in DNA: TGTGCCAGTAGTATAACGCAGGAAAACACTGAAGCTTTCTTT.

The gene calls are TRBV3-1 (or the pseudogene TRBV3-2) and TRBJ2-1, with a weak D call TRBD1 (5 bases). Trimming took 1 base from V and 14 from J, leaving 9 bases between them. CDR3 length: 11 residues. The V gene's germline CDR1 is LGHDT and CDR2 YNNKEL (reference sequence). CDR3: CASSQGKGEFF. The CDR3 nucleotides are TGTGCCAGCAGCCAAGGAAAAGGGGAGTTCTTC.

The J gene is TRBJ2-7, the V gene TRBV5-1; TRBD1 is a possible D gene (5 bases). CDR1 and CDR2 from the germline V gene are SGHRS and YFSETQ. This CDR3 is 14 amino acids long. Trimming left V 2 bases short and J 1 base short, with 10 bases between. The CDR3, as DNA: TGCGCCAGCAGCTTTCTTCAGGGTTCCTACGAGCAGTACTTC. Translating it yields CASSFLQGSYEQYF.

This clone was observed a few times. The chain couples TRBV3-1 (or the pseudogene TRBV3-2) to TRBJ1-5, with D possibly being TRBD1 (5 bases). The length of the CDR3 is 14 residues. Germline CDR1 and CDR2: LGHDT and YNNKEL (reference sequence). The germline V and J ends were trimmed by 1 base and 7 bases, with 11 bases remaining between them. For the CDR3, the DNA is TGTGCCAGCAGCCAAGGGGGGACCGGCCAGCCCCAGCATTTT. Amino acids: CASSQGGTGQPQHF.

This clone was detected only once. The chain has TRBV13 and TRBJ2-3; D gene ambiguous. The V and J ends lost 7 bases and 2 bases respectively, with 10 bases between them. The CDR3 length is 13 residues. Germline assignment: CDR1 PRHDT and CDR2 FYEKMQ (reference sequence). CDR3 DNA: TGTGCCAGCATCCCAATATCCACAGATACGCAGTATTTT. Its translation is CASIPISTDTQYF.

V usage is TRBV4-1 and J usage is TRBJ1-5; 7 bases match TRBD1. The CDR3 is made up of 14 amino acids. From germline, CDR1 is MGHRA and CDR2 YSYEKL. V dropped 1 base and J dropped 8; count of bases not matched to a gene: 5. In nucleotides, the CDR3 is TGCGCCAGCAGCCAAGCGACAGGGAGGGAGCCCCAGCATTTT. Amino acids: CASSQATGREPQHF.

The chain uses TRBV6-2 or TRBV6-3 and TRBJ1-2; D call uncertain. The V gene lost 4 bases and the J gene lost 0 bases, with 6 bases spanning the gap. Germline V gene lookup returns CDR1 MNHEY and CDR2 SVGEGT. This CDR3 comprises 13 residues. CDR3 bases: TGTGCCAGCAGTTCGGTTGCTAACTATGGCTACACCTTC. Translated, it gives CASSSVANYGYTF.

The chain has TRBV6-5 and TRBJ1-2; D gene ambiguous. Germline V gene lookup returns CDR1 MNHEY and CDR2 SVGAGI. The CDR3 totals 14 residues. V lost 6 bases and J 0 bases, leaving 11 bases between the germline ends. The CDR3 protein is CASSLRRANYGYTF. DNA of the CDR3: TGTGCCAGCAGCTTACGACGAGCTAACTATGGCTACACCTTC.

The chain uses TRBV5-6 and TRBJ2-2; 13 bases are shared with TRBD2. V gave up 2 bases and J gave up 11 bases; unmatched junction bases: 6. This CDR3 has 15 amino acids. The V gene's germline CDR1 is SGHDT and CDR2 YYEEEE. CDR3: CASSFSLAGGRELFF. CDR3 nucleotides: TGTGCCAGCAGCTTCTCACTAGCGGGAGGGAGAGAGCTGTTTTTT. The complete variable domain, with remaining parts taken from reference TRBV5-6 and TRBJ2-2, reads DAGVTQSPTHLIKTRGQQVTLRCSPKSGHDTVSWYQQALGQGPQFIFQYYEEEERQRGNFPDRFSGHQFPNYSSELNVNALLLGDSALYLCASSFSLAGGRELFFGEGSRLTVL.

CDR3 DNA sequence: TGTGCCAGTAGTATTGGGACGTTAGGGGCCAAAAACATTCAGTACTTC. This encodes CASSIGTLGAKNIQYF. The chain couples TRBV19 to TRBJ2-4; D is perhaps TRBD1 or TRBD2 (5 bases each). The CDR3 has 16 amino acids. Deletions cut 3 bases from V and 1 base from J, with 13 bases between. The germline gives CDR1 LNHDA, CDR2 SQIVND (reference sequence).

The rearrangement links TRBV25-1 to TRBJ2-2; no clear D gene. This CDR3 has 11 residues. Trimming took off 5 bases at V and 8 bases at J, with 6 bases between the two ends. Germline CDR1 and CDR2: MGHDK and SYGVNS. CDR3 nucleotides: TGTGCCAGCAGTAACTTGGGGGAGCTGTTTTTT. Translating gives CASSNLGELFF. Combining the CDR3 with reference TRBV25-1 and TRBJ2-2 gives the whole variable domain EADIYQTPRYLVIGTGKKITLECSQTMGHDKMYWYQQDPGMELHLIHYSYGVNSTEKGDLSSESTVSRIRTEHFPLTLESARPSHTSQYLCASSNLGELFFGEGSRLTVL.

The rearrangement joins TRBV5-1 to TRBJ1-4, with 9 bases fitting TRBD1. Germline trimming cut 4 bases from V and 8 bases from J; bases unmatched to any gene: 12. This CDR3 contains 16 residues. CDR1 is SGHRS and CDR2 is YFSETQ in the germline V gene. The CDR3 spells CASSPPGQGGVEKLFF. The CDR3 DNA sequence: TGCGCCAGCAGCCCCCCGGGACAGGGTGGTGTGGAAAAACTGTTTTTT.

The rearrangement joins TRBV2 to TRBJ1-5; possible D gene TRBD1, 6 bases. V was cut by 7 bases and J by 6 bases, with 13 bases left in between. CDR1 and CDR2 from the germline V gene are SNHLY and FYNNEI. The CDR3 is 13 residues long. The CDR3 region is CASTDRWAQPQHF. CDR3 sequence (DNA): TGTGCCAGCACAGACAGGTGGGCTCAGCCCCAGCATTTT. Looking up the rest from reference TRBV2 and TRBJ1-5 gives the full variable domain: EPEVTQTPSHQVTQMGQEVILRCVPISNHLYFYWYRQILGQKVEFLVSFYNNEISEKSEIFDDQFSVERPDGSNFTLKIRSTKLEDSAMYFCASTDRWAQPQHFGDGTRLSIL.

This rearrangement joins TRBV9 to TRBJ2-6, with 10 bases identical to TRBD1. CDR3 size: 17 residues. Per the germline V gene, CDR1 is SGDLS and CDR2 is YYNGEE. Trimming took 0 bases from V and 4 from J; bases not matched to a gene: 4. The CDR3: CASSVEDRGFGANVLTF. CDR3 DNA: TGTGCCAGCAGCGTAGAGGACAGGGGGTTCGGGGCCAACGTCCTGACTTTC.